This record covers a single T cell receptor (beta chain). Its target is unknown. This sample was included in a study of cytomegalovirus exposure and HLA in healthy donors. Study-wide points: Sequencing likely produced, as an artifact, a cluster of highly shared sequence variants. Of the V segments, some could not be distinguished, including TRBV6-2 and TRBV6-3, and were excluded. TCR beta sequences numbering 15,000 to 20,000 were associated with HLA alleles at 0.05 false discovery rate in a later analysis.

Germline values: CDR1 SGHRS, CDR2 YFSETQ. V lost 2 bases, J lost 6 bases, and 11 bases lay in between. The CDR3 totals 14 residues. This PCR relied on a set of 60 Vbeta primers and 13 Jbeta primers. Profiling relied on immunoSEQ multiplex PCR, and the TCRdb table lists in-frame clones only, not all of them. The sample shows roughly 150,000 clones, over 60% of them seen only once. The chain has TRBV5-1 and TRBJ2-2, with a possible D match to TRBD2 (7 bases). Sequenced: PBMCs. This sequence originates from a man aged 35 to 55 in good health and CMV-seronegative. CDR3 in DNA: TGCGCCAGCAGCTTACAGGGAGGGCCCGGGGAGCTGTTTTTT. Its protein product is CASSLQGGPGELFF. Full variable domain (remainder filled in from reference TRBV5-1 and TRBJ2-2): KAGVTQTPRYLIKTRGQQVTLSCSPISGHRSVSWYQQTPGQGLQFLFEYFSETQRNKGNFPGRFSGRQFSNSRSEMNVSTLELGDSALYLCASSLQGGPGELFFGEGSRLTVL.